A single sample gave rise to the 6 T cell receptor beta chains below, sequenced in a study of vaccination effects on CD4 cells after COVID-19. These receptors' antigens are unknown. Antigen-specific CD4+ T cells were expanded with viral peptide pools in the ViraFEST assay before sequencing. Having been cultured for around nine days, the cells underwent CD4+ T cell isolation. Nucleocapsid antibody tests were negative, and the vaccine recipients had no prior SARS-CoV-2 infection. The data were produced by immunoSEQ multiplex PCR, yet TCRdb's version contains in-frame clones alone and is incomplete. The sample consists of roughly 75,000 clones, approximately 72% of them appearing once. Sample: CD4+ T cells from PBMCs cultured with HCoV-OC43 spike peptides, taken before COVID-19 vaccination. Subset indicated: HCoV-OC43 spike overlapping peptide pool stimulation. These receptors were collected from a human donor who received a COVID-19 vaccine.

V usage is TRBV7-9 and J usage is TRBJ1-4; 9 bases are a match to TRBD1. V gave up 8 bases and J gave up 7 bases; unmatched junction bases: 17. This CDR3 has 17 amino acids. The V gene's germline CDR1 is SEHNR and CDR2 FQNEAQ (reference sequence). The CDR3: CASAKGSRDRDGEKLFF. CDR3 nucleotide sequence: TGTGCCAGCGCGAAGGGCAGCCGGGACAGGGATGGTGAAAAACTGTTTTTT.

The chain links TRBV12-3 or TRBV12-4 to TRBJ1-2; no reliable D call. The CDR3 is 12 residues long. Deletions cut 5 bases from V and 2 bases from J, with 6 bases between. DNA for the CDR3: TGTGCCAGCAGTCTCACCAACTATGGCTACACCTTC. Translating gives CASSLTNYGYTF.

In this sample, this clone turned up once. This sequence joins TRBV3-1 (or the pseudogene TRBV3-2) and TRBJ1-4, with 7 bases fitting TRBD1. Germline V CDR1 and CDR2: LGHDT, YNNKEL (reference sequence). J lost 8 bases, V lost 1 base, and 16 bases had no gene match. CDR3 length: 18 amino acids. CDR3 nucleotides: TGTGCCAGCAGCCAAGTAGCCAGGGGGGCGATAGGGTACGAAAAACTGTTTTTT. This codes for CASSQVARGAIGYEKLFF.

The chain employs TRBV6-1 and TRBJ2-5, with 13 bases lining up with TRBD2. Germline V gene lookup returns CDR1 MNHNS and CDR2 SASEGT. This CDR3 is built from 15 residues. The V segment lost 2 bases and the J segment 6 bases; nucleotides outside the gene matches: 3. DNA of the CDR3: TGTGCCAGCAGTGAAACTAGCGGGGGGGGGCAGACCCAGTACTTC. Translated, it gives CASSETSGGGQTQYF.

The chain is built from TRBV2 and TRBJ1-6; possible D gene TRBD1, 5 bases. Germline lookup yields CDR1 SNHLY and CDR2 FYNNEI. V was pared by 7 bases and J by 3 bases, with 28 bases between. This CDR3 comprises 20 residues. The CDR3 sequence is CASTTGGLWGERGYNSPLHF. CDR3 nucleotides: TGTGCCAGCACCACAGGCGGGTTGTGGGGAGAGAGGGGCTATAATTCACCCCTCCACTTT.

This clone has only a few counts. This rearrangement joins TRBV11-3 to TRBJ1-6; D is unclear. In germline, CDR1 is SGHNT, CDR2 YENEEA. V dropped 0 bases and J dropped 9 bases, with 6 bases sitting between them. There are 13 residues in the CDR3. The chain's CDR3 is CASSLDPASPLHF. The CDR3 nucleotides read TGTGCCAGCAGCTTAGATCCGGCTTCACCCCTCCACTTT.